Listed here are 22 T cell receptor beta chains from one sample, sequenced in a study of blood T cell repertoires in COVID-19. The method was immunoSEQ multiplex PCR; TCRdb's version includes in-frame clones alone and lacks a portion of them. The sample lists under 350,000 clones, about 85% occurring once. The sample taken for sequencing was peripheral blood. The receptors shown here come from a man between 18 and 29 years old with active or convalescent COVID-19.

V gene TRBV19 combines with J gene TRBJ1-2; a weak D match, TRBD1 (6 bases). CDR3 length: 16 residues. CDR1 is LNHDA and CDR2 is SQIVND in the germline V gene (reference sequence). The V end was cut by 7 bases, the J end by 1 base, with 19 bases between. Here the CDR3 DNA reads TGTGCCAGTAATTCGAAATTAGGCAGGGGTAACTATGGCTACACCTTC. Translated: CASNSKLGRGNYGYTF.

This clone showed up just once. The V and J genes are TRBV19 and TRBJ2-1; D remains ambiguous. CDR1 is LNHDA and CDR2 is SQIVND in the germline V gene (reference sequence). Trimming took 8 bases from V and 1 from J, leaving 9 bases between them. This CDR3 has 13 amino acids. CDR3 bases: TGTGCCAGTGTTGATACTTCCTACAATGAGCAGTTCTTC. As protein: CASVDTSYNEQFF.

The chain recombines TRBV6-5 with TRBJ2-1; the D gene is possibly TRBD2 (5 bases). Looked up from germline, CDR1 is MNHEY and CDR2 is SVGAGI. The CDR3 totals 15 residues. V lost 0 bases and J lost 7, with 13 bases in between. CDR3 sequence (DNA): TGTGCCAGCAGTTACTCTCTCAGCGGTTGGAATGAGCAGTTCTTC. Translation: CASSYSLSGWNEQFF.

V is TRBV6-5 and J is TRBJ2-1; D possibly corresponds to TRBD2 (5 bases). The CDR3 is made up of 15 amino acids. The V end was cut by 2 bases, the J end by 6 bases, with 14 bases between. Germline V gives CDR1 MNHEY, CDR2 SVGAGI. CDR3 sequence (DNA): TGTGCCAGCAGTTACGGGAGCAATTCGGGCAATGAGCAGTTCTTC. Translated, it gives CASSYGSNSGNEQFF.

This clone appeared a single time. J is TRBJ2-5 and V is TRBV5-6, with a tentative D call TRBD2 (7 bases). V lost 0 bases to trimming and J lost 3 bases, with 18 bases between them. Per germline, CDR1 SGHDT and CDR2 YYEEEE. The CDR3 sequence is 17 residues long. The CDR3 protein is CASSLGYWGGRKETQYF. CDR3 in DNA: TGTGCCAGCAGCTTGGGTTATTGGGGGGGCCGTAAAGAGACCCAGTACTTC.

The CDR3 sequence: CASSEIEGRTGRYF. The CDR3 coding sequence is TGTGCCAGCAGTGAAATTGAGGGTCGGACAGGCCGGTACTTC. The V gene is TRBV6-1, the J gene TRBJ2-5, with 7 bases matching TRBD1. The ends lost 2 bases at V and 13 bases at J; junction bases unmatched: 13. The CDR3 is made up of 14 amino acids. Germline loops: CDR1 MNHNS, CDR2 SASEGT.

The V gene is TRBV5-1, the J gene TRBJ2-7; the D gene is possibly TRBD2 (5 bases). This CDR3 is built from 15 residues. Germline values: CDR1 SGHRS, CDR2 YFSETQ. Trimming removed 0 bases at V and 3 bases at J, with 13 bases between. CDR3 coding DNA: TGCGCCAGCAGCTTGGTAGTTGGGAGCCTCTACGAGCAGTACTTC. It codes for CASSLVVGSLYEQYF. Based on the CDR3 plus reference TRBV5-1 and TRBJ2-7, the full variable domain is KAGVTQTPRYLIKTRGQQVTLSCSPISGHRSVSWYQQTPGQGLQFLFEYFSETQRNKGNFPGRFSGRQFSNSRSEMNVSTLELGDSALYLCASSLVVGSLYEQYFGPGTRLTVT.

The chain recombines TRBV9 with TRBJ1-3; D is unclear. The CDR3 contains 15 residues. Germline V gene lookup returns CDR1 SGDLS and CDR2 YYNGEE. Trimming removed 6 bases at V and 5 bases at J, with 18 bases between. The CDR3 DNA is TGTGCCAGCATCGTTGAGGTGCCCTTAAGAAACACCATATATTTT. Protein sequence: CASIVEVPLRNTIYF. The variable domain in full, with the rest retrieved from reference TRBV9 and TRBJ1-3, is DSGVTQTPKHLITATGQRVTLRCSPRSGDLSVYWYQQSLDQGLQFLIQYYNGEERAKGNILERFSAQQFPDLHSELNLSSLELGDSALYFCASIVEVPLRNTIYFGEGSWLTVV.

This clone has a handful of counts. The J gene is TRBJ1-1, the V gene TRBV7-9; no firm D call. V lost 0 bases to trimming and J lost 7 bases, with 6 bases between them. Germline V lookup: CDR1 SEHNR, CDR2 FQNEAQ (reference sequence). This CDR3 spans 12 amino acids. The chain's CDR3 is CASSLADNEAFF. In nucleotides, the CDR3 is TGTGCCAGCAGCTTAGCTGACAATGAAGCTTTCTTT.

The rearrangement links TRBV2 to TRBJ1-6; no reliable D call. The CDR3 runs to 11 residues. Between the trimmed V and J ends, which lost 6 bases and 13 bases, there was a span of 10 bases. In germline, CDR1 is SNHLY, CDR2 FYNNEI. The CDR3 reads CASRLSRPLHF. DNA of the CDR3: TGTGCCAGCAGGCTGTCTAGGCCCCTCCACTTT.

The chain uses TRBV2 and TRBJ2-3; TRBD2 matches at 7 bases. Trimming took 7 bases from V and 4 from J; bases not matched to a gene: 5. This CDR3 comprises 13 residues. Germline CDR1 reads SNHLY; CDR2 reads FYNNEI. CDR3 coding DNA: TGTGCCAGCATGGCGGGAGCGGCAGATACGCAGTATTTT. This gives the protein CASMAGAADTQYF.

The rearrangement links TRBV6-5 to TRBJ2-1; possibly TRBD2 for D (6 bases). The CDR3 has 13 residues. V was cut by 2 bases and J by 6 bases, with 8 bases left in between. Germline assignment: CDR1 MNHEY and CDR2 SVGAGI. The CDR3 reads CASSYRGGNEQFF. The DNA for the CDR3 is TGTGCCAGCAGTTACAGGGGAGGCAATGAGCAGTTCTTC.

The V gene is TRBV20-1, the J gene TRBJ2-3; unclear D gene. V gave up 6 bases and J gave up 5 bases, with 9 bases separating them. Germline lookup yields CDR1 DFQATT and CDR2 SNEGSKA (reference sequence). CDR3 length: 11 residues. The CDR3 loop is CSATVEDTQYF. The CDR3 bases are TGCAGTGCCACCGTAGAAGATACGCAGTATTTT.

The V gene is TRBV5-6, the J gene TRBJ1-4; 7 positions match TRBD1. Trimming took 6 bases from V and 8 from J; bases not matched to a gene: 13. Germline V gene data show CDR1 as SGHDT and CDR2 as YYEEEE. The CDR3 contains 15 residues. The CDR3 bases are TGTGCCAGCACCTCACTGACAGGGAGAATAGAAAAACTGTTTTTT. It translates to CASTSLTGRIEKLFF.

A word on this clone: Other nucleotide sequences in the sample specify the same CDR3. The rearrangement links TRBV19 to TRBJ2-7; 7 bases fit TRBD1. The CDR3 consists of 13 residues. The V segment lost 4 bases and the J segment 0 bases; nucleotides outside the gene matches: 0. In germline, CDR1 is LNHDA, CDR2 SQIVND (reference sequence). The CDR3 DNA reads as TGTGCCAGTAGTAGGGACAGCTCCTACGAGCAGTACTTC. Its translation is CASSRDSSYEQYF.

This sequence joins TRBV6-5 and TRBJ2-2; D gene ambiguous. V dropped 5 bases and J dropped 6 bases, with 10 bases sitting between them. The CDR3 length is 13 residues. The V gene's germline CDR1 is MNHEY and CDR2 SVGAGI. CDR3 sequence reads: CASSPNDAGELFF. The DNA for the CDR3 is TGTGCCAGCAGTCCTAACGATGCCGGGGAGCTGTTTTTT.

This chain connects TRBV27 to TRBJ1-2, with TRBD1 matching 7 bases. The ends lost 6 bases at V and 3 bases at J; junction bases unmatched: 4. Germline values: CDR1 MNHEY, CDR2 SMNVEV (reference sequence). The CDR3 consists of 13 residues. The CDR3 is CASRTGQYYGYTF. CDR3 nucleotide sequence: TGTGCCAGCAGAACGGGACAGTACTATGGCTACACCTTC.

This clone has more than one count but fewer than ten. The chain's CDR3 is CASSQVIGAVNYGYTF. CDR3 sequence (DNA): TGTGCCAGCAGCCAAGTTATAGGGGCCGTGAACTATGGCTACACCTTC. The rearrangement joins TRBV4-2 to TRBJ1-2, with a weak D call TRBD1 (5 bases). The CDR3 runs to 16 residues. V shed 1 base and J shed 2 bases, with 14 bases lying between them. The germline gives CDR1 LGHNA, CDR2 YNFKEQ.

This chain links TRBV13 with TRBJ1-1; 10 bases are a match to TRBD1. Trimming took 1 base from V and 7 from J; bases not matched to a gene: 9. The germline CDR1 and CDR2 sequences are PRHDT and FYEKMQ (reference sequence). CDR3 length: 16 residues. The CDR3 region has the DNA TGTGCCAGCAGCTTAGAACCCGGGACAGGGGTTCGTGAAGCTTTCTTT. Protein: CASSLEPGTGVREAFF.

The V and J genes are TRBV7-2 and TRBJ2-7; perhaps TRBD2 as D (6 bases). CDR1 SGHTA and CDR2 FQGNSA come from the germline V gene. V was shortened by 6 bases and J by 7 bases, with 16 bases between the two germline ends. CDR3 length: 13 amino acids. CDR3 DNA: TGTGCCAGCAGTCTAGCGCGGGTAGGAGAGCAGTACTTC. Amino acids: CASSLARVGEQYF.

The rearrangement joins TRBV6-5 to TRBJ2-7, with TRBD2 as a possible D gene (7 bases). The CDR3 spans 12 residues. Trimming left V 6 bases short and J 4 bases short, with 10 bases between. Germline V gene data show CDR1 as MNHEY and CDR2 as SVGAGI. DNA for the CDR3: TGTGCCAGCAGGCGGGGGCCTTACGAGCAGTACTTC. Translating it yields CASRRGPYEQYF.

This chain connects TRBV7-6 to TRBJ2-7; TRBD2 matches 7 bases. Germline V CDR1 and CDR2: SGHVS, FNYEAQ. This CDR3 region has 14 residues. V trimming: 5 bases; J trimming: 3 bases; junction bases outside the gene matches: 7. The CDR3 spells CASSLGTNGYEQYF. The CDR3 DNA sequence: TGTGCCAGCAGCCTCGGGACTAATGGCTACGAGCAGTACTTC.